The following is a TCR beta chain sequence with its context. Only in-frame clones appear in the TCRdb table, and some are missing; sequencing was by immunoSEQ multiplex PCR. The sample holds about 770,000 clones, around 77% seen once. This entry comes from a study of shared clonotypes between healthy human individuals. The CDR3 has 15 residues. From germline, CDR1 is MDHEN and CDR2 SYDVKM. Trimming took 6 bases from V and 5 from J, leaving 17 bases between them. The sequenced material came from memory CD4+ T cells sorted from blood. Subset: CD45RA-negative fraction. The sequence was collected from a woman aged 25 to 39 in good health. V and J are TRBV28 and TRBJ2-1, with D perhaps matching TRBD2 (7 bases). The CDR3 DNA sequence: TGTGCCAGCAGCAGTTCGGGGGCGGGGGACAATGAGCAGTTCTTC. This codes for CASSSSGAGDNEQFF.